The rows below give T cell receptor beta chains drawn from one sample of a study of somatic mutations in cytotoxic T cells in rheumatoid arthritis. The table came from immunoSEQ multiplex PCR; TCRdb's copy has only in-frame clones and leaves some out. The sample holds some 15,000 clones; 72% are singletons and the top ten take about 10%. The sequencing input was CD8+ T cells sorted from blood. These receptors came from an adult with rheumatoid arthritis. CDR3s include the opening cysteine and the closing phenylalanine or tryptophan. Each record gives: D gene, J gene, CDR3 length, V gene, clone size, CDR3 DNA, CDR3 protein. A D gene is named only where the DNA matches it firmly. Not all rows give a size; the values are once, few, many and, for expanded clones, a class.

D: TRBD2
J: TRBJ2-3
length: 15
V: TRBV30
size: few
DNA: TGTGCCTGGAGTGTGACGGGGGGTGTGACAGATACGCAGTATTTT
CDR3: CAWSVTGGVTDTQYF

D: TRBD1
J: TRBJ2-7
length: 13
V: TRBV9
size: -
DNA: TGTGCCAGCAGCGGCACAGGGGTAGGTGAGCAGTACTTC
CDR3: CASSGTGVGEQYF

D: -
J: TRBJ2-5
length: 14
V: TRBV10-3
size: -
DNA: TGTGCCATCGGCGCCGACACCAAAGGAGGGACCCAGTACTTC
CDR3: CAIGADTKGGTQYF

D: TRBD2
J: TRBJ2-5
length: 14
V: TRBV15
size: -
DNA: TGTGCCACCAGCGCGCGGGGGGGCGAAGAGACCCAGTACTTC
CDR3: CATSARGGEETQYF

D: -
J: TRBJ1-4
length: 14
V: TRBV30
size: -
DNA: TGTGCCTGGAGTGGCGGCGGTCTCGGGGAAAAACTGTTTTTT
CDR3: CAWSGGGLGEKLFF

D: -
J: TRBJ2-7
length: 15
V: TRBV4-1
size: few
DNA: TGCGCCAGCAGCCAAGGGGTCGGGACGGTTTACGAGCAGTACTTC
CDR3: CASSQGVGTVYEQYF

D: -
J: TRBJ2-2
length: 18
V: TRBV4-1
size: few
DNA: TGCGCCAGCAGCCAGGCCCGAAGGATGGGGCGCAACATCGGGGAGCTGTTTTTT
CDR3: CASSQARRMGRNIGELFF

D: -
J: TRBJ1-2
length: 15
V: TRBV4-1
size: -
DNA: TGCGCCAGCAGCCAAGAATCCTCGAACCCCTATGGCTACACCTTC
CDR3: CASSQESSNPYGYTF

D: -
J: TRBJ1-1
length: 13
V: TRBV13
size: -
DNA: TGTGCCAGCAGCTTAGGAGGGAACACTGAAGCTTTCTTT
CDR3: CASSLGGNTEAFF

D: TRBD1
J: TRBJ1-2
length: 13
V: TRBV2
size: -
DNA: TGTGCCAGCAGTCCCGGGACAGGGGATGGCTACACCTTC
CDR3: CASSPGTGDGYTF

D: TRBD1
J: TRBJ1-2
length: 13
V: TRBV29-1
size: few
DNA: TGCAGCGTCGGGACAGGGGTAGGGGCGCGCTACACCTTC
CDR3: CSVGTGVGARYTF

D: -
J: TRBJ1-2
length: 14
V: TRBV19
size: -
DNA: TGTGCCAGTAGCTGGGGGCTTGTCAACTATGGCTACACCTTC
CDR3: CASSWGLVNYGYTF

D: -
J: TRBJ2-1
length: 13
V: TRBV7-9
size: -
DNA: TGTGCCAGCGGGGGGAGCTCCTACAATGAGCAGTTCTTC
CDR3: CASGGSSYNEQFF

D: -
J: TRBJ1-3
length: 15
V: TRBV7-9
size: -
DNA: TGTGCCAGCAGCTTAGTAGTAGGACCAGGAGACACCATATATTTT
CDR3: CASSLVVGPGDTIYF

D: TRBD1
J: TRBJ2-7
length: 15
V: TRBV13
size: once
DNA: TGTGCCAGCAGCCGAAGCGGACAGGCGTTCTACGAGCAGTACTTC
CDR3: CASSRSGQAFYEQYF

D: -
J: TRBJ1-1
length: 14
V: TRBV7-9
size: -
DNA: TGTGCCAGCAGCCACGGGACCCAAGGTCCTGAAGCTTTCTTT
CDR3: CASSHGTQGPEAFF

D: -
J: TRBJ2-5
length: 15
V: TRBV13
size: -
DNA: TGTGCCAGCAGCGCCAGAGAGGGCGGGGAAGAGACCCAGTACTTC
CDR3: CASSAREGGEETQYF

D: -
J: TRBJ1-1
length: 16
V: TRBV4-1
size: -
DNA: TGCGCCAGCAGCCAAGGGGGGGGTTCCGTGAACACTGAAGCTTTCTTT
CDR3: CASSQGGGSVNTEAFF

D: -
J: TRBJ2-7
length: 13
V: TRBV5-1
size: few
DNA: TGCGCCAGCAGCTTCGGGACCTCCTACGAGCAGTACTTC
CDR3: CASSFGTSYEQYF

D: -
J: TRBJ2-1
length: 15
V: TRBV7-9
size: -
DNA: TGTGCCAGCAGCGTCAGGGTTAGAGGGGAGAATGAGCAGTTCTTC
CDR3: CASSVRVRGENEQFF

D: TRBD1
J: TRBJ1-5
length: 14
V: TRBV19
size: -
DNA: TGTGCCAGTAGTACCGGGACAGGGGATCAGCCCCAGCATTTT
CDR3: CASSTGTGDQPQHF

D: -
J: TRBJ2-1
length: 18
V: TRBV9
size: few
DNA: TGTGCCAGCAGCGTAAGTTCGCTGGGACTTACCTCCTACAATGAGCAGTTCTTC
CDR3: CASSVSSLGLTSYNEQFF

D: TRBD2
J: TRBJ2-5
length: 14
V: TRBV6-5
size: -
DNA: TGTGCCAGCAGCATCCGGGGGGGCTGGGAGACCCAGTACTTC
CDR3: CASSIRGGWETQYF

D: -
J: TRBJ2-7
length: 12
V: TRBV6-1
size: few
DNA: TGTGCCAGCAGGGACGGGGCCGGCGAGCAGTACTTC
CDR3: CASRDGAGEQYF

D: -
J: TRBJ2-7
length: 18
V: TRBV5-1
size: -
DNA: TGCGCCAGCAGCTTGCCGAGGGGTGGGGCCGGAGTACGAGTCGAGCAGTACTTC
CDR3: CASSLPRGGAGVRVEQYF

D: TRBD2
J: TRBJ2-1
length: 19
V: TRBV7-8
size: -
DNA: TGTGCCAGCAGCTTAAACGTCATAGGGCTAGCGGGGGGGAACAATGAGCAGTTCTTC
CDR3: CASSLNVIGLAGGNNEQFF

D: TRBD2
J: TRBJ2-2
length: 15
V: TRBV11-2
size: -
DNA: TGTGCCAGCAGCTCCCGGGGGAGGGTTACCGGGGAGCTGTTTTTT
CDR3: CASSSRGRVTGELFF

D: -
J: TRBJ2-1
length: 16
V: TRBV7-6
size: -
DNA: TGTGCCAGCAGCCCCGAAGGGGGAGGGTCCTACAATGAGCAGTTCTTC
CDR3: CASSPEGGGSYNEQFF

D: -
J: TRBJ1-1
length: 13
V: TRBV4-2
size: once
DNA: TGTGCCAGCAGCCAGGGGACTTCGGCTGAAGCTTTCTTT
CDR3: CASSQGTSAEAFF

D: TRBD1
J: TRBJ1-5
length: 15
V: TRBV2
size: -
DNA: TGTGCCAGCAGTGGTTGGACAGGGGTCAATCAGCCCCAGCATTTT
CDR3: CASSGWTGVNQPQHF

D: -
J: TRBJ1-1
length: 14
V: TRBV9
size: -
DNA: TGTGCCAGCAGCGTAGACGGGATGAACACTGAAGCTTTCTTT
CDR3: CASSVDGMNTEAFF

D: -
J: TRBJ1-5
length: 17
V: TRBV7-2
size: -
DNA: TGTGCCAGCAGCCGGTTGGGTATGGGGGGGCAGGAACAGCCCCAGCATTTT
CDR3: CASSRLGMGGQEQPQHF